Reported below is one T cell receptor (beta chain). The data were taken from a study of patients and donors after allogeneic stem cell transplantation. V shed 3 bases and J shed 8 bases, with 5 bases lying between them. The CDR3 spans 12 residues. TCRdb itself ran the RT-PCR reads through MiXCR, one entry per CDR3 protein. The table shows tens of thousands of distinct CDR3 sequences, with 40% to 60% occurring only once. The chain recombines TRBV12-3 or TRBV12-4 with TRBJ1-6; no firm D call. The sequenced material came from blood, either unsorted or a sorted T cell fraction (not recorded which). This TCR came from a human donor who was either an allogeneic HSCT recipient or a stem cell or donor lymphocyte infusion donor (not recorded which). It is not recorded whose cells these are; they may come from a transplant donor. CDR3 region: CASSLPDSPLHF. Written as DNA, the CDR3 is TGTGCCAGCAGTTTGCCGGATTCACCCCTCCACTTT.